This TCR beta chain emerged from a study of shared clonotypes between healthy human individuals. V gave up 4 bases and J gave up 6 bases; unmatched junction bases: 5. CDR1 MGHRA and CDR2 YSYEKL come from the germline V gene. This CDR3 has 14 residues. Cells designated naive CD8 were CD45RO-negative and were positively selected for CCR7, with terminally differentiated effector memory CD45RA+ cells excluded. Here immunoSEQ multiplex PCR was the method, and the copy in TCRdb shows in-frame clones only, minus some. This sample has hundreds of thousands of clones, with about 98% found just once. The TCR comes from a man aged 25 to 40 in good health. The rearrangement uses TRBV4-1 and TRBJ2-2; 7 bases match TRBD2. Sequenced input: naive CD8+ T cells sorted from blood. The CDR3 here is CASSREGRPGELFF. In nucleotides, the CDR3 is TGCGCCAGCAGCCGGGAGGGCCGACCCGGGGAGCTGTTTTTT.